This T cell receptor (beta chain) was recovered during a study of regulatory T cells in long-lasting Graves disease (dated by TCRdb to about 2021). About the investigation overall: Newly diagnosed Graves' disease patients had taken antithyroid drugs for less than 3 months. This study used TCR sequencing and RNA sequencing of peripheral blood to compare persistent Graves' disease patients against newly diagnosed Graves' disease patients. The study was registered as a clinical trial and conducted in China. A total of 35 or so samples were covered by TCR sequencing, comprising some 13 persistent and around 20 newly diagnosed Graves' disease patients. Study-wide conclusions, independent of this receptor: Preferential use of TRBV28, TRBJ1-2 and TRBJ2-5 was observed in persistent disease, whereas TRBV20-1 and TRBJ2-1 were favored in newly diagnosed disease. Peripheral blood alone was examined, since thyroid tissue, which constituted the primary lesion, could not be accessed. Lower TCR Shannon entropy and fewer highly expanded clones were observed in persistent Graves' disease patients than in newly diagnosed patients, which suggested clonal expansion. The small sample size was acknowledged by the authors as a limitation that may reduce accuracy. Only the TCR beta chain was sequenced and analyzed. Persistent patients shared more public clonotypes among themselves (more than 2,500) than newly diagnosed patients did (more than 950).

The germline V gene (reference sequence) supplies CDR1 DFQATT and CDR2 SNEGSKA. The CDR3 numbers 13 residues from cysteine through phenylalanine. The CDR3 DNA has 39 bases and is translated from base 1. Library generation was performed with multiplex PCR. The listed sequencing device is Illumina HiSeq 4000. To build TCR beta libraries, CDR3 regions were amplified by Arm-PCR using iRepertoire HTBI primers. PCR products were gel purified before sequencing. Under the source paper's analysis protocol: Gene usage analysis of CDR3 amino acid clonotypes used the 50 to 70 TRBV and some 13 TRBJ segments found across samples. COPE and FqMerger were used to merge filtered high-quality paired reads into contigs. Contigs were aligned with BLAST to IMGT TRBV, TRBD and TRBJ reference genes, and CDR3 was defined per IMGT. Any clonotype with a frequency above 0.1% was classified as a highly expanded clone. Shannon entropy served as the measure of repertoire diversity, while the Gini coefficient captured V-J evenness. A clonotype found in more than one individual was treated as public. Using fastp at Q25 and MiXCR, TCRdb reprocessed the public reads and kept productive beta chains. CDR3 protein duplicates are merged, each entry listing the most common genes and DNA. The V and J calls and clone size are TCRdb's, not the authors'. The sample has 250,000 to 400,000 distinct CDR3 sequences on record, 18% of them singletons. More than 35% of the sample is held by the ten biggest clonotypes.

The sample's time point label is to be understood as: newly diagnosed GD, antithyroid drugs for less than 3 months. RNA was extracted from PBMCs in TRIzol for both TCR sequencing and RNA sequencing. The diagnosis of Graves' disease was made according to American Thyroid Association guidelines. Patients for the study were recruited at an endocrinology department in Xi'an, China. From each patient, 7.5 to 10 milliliters of peripheral blood was collected into an EDTA anticoagulant tube. Ficoll Paque Plus density gradient separation was used to isolate PBMCs, and no further T cell sorting was done. An Agilent 2100 Bioanalyzer and agarose gel were used to assess RNA quality, and a NanoDrop 2000 was used to measure RNA concentration. This clonotype was recorded at least ten times. This receptor's antigen is unknown. No qualities accompany the bases; no much larger clone lies one base away.

This TCR was sampled from a female donor with Graves disease. The chain joins TRBV20-1 to TRBJ2-1; the junction holds 9 bases that match TRBD2. The sample in question was peripheral blood mononuclear cells (PBMCs), obtained at new diagnosis, from a patient treated with antithyroid drugs. The sequence in DNA is TGCAGCATTAGCGGGAGCTCCTACAATGAGCAGTTCTTC. Its protein product is CSISGSSYNEQFF.